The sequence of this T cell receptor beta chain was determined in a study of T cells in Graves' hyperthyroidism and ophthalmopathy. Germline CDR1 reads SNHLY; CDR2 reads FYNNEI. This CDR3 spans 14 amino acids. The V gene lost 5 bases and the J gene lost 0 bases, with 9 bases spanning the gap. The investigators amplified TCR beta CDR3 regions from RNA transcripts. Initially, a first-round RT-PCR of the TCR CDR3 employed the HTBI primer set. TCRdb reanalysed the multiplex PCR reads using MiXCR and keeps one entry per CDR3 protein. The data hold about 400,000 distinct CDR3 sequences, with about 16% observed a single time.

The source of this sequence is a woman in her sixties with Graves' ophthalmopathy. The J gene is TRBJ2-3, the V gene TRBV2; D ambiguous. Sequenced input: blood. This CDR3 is CASSSMSSTDTQYF. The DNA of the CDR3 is TGTGCCAGCAGTTCCATGTCTAGCACAGATACGCAGTATTTT.